These 2 T cell receptor beta chains originate from one sample sequenced in a study of sequential checkpoint blockade in melanoma. This table comes from immunoSEQ multiplex PCR, and its TCRdb copy is limited to in-frame clones, with some not included. In the table there are some 9,600 clones, approximately 25% of which are singletons. As for treatment: randomized to nivolumab then ipilimumab (arm A) or the reverse (arm B). The sample consisted of tumor tissue (inferred from file names), taken from a patient given nivolumab and ipilimumab in sequence. Receptors were obtained from a human donor with melanoma.

In this sample, this clone is medium-sized. J is TRBJ1-5 and V is TRBV30, with 8 bases identical to TRBD1. This CDR3 region has 14 residues. The germline CDR1 and CDR2 sequences are GTSNPN and SVGIG (reference sequence). V was pared by 4 bases and J by 4 bases, with 6 bases of the junction left unmatched. Here the CDR3 reads CAWNQGALNQPQHF. The CDR3 bases are TGTGCCTGGAACCAGGGGGCGCTTAATCAGCCCCAGCATTTT.

This clone was detected many times. The V call is TRBV11-3, the J call TRBJ1-5; 9 bases match TRBD1. The CDR3 covers 15 residues. After removal of 1 base from V and 6 bases from J, the junction contained 4 bases not matched to a gene. Germline V gene sequence: CDR1 SGHNT, CDR2 YENEEA. This CDR3 is CASSLGTGVFQPQHF. The CDR3 DNA reads as TGTGCCAGCAGCTTAGGGACAGGGGTCTTTCAGCCCCAGCATTTT.